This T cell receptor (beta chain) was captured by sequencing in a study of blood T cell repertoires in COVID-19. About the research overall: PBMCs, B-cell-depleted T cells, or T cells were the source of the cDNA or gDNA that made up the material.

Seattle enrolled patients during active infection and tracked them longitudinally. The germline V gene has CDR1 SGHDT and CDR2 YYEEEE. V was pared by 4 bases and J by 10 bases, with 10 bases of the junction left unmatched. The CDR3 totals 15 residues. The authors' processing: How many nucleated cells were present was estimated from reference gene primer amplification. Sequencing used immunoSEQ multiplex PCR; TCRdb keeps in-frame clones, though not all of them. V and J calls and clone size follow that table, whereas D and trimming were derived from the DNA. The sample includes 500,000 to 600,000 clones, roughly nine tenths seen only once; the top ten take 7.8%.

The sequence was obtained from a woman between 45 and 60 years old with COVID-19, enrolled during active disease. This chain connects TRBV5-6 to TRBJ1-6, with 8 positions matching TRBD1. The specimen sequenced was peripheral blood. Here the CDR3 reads CASSHLGQGESPLHF. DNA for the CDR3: TGTGCCAGCAGCCATCTCGGACAGGGAGAATCACCCCTCCACTTT.